This T cell receptor beta chain was identified during a study of beta chain features in type 1 diabetes. Broader study findings: TCRB CDR3s were moderately but significantly shorter in Type 1 diabetes patients in all four CD4+ subsets.

Expressed TCRB transcripts were sequenced because the isolated RNA had all been reverse transcribed beforehand. Sequenced by immunoSEQ multiplex PCR; TCRdb stores in-frame clones only, minus some. The sample includes 120,000 or so clones, approximately 16% of them seen just once. Details on this clone: Its antigen is unknown. The sample contains more than one DNA sequence encoding this CDR3.

Germline V gene lookup returns CDR1 SEHNR and CDR2 FQNEAQ (reference sequence). The CDR3 loop spans 14 amino acids. V lost 1 base to trimming and J lost 1 base, with 5 bases between them. The specimen was central memory CD4+ T cells from blood. The TCR sequence derives from a man under 40 with type 1 diabetes. The V gene is TRBV7-9, the J gene TRBJ1-5; D not resolved. The CDR3 spells CASSLEGSNQPQHF. The CDR3, as DNA: TGTGCCAGCAGCTTAGAAGGCAGCAATCAGCCCCAGCATTTT.